Listed below are T cell receptor beta chains from one sample, sequenced in a study of shared clonotypes between healthy human individuals. Profiled with immunoSEQ multiplex PCR; TCRdb holds only in-frame clones, not every one. The table records roughly 2.1 million clones, approximately 94% of them present only once. The sample comprised naive CD8+ T cells from PBMCs. The source of these receptors is a man between 18 and 35 years old in good health. Some clones in this sample may be carry-over from other donors' samples. CDR3s include the opening cysteine and the closing phenylalanine or tryptophan. Fields, in order: clone size, D gene, CDR3 length, J gene, V gene, CDR3 DNA, CDR3 protein. D genes are given only for firm matches. Not all rows give a size; the values are once, few, many and, for expanded clones, a class.

-	-	15	TRBJ1-4	TRBV19	TGTGCCAGTAGTGTGCCGGGAACGGGTTGGGAAAAACTGTTTTTT	CASSVPGTGWEKLFF
-	TRBD1	15	TRBJ2-5	TRBV29-1	TGCAGCGTCTCCGGGACAGCAACGAGCCAAGAGACCCAGTACTTC	CSVSGTATSQETQYF
once	TRBD2	15	TRBJ2-7	TRBV27	TGTGCCAGCAGTTTATCGGGACTAGGATATTATGAGCAGTACTTC	CASSLSGLGYYEQYF
-	-	15	TRBJ2-1	TRBV5-5	TGTGCCAGCAGCCTAGACAGACCCGCCTACAATGAGCAGTTCTTC	CASSLDRPAYNEQFF
-	TRBD1	14	TRBJ2-7	TRBV28	TGTGCCAGCTCGACAGGGGGAGGGTCCTACGAGCAGTACTTC	CASSTGGGSYEQYF
-	-	13	TRBJ1-1	TRBV4-1	TGCGCCAGCAGCCAAGGGTTTACGGATGAAGCTTTCTTT	CASSQGFTDEAFF
few	TRBD1	13	TRBJ1-5	TRBV19	TGTGCCAGTGGGACAGGTGGCAATCAGCCCCAGCATTTT	CASGTGGNQPQHF
-	-	16	TRBJ2-1	TRBV4-2	TGTGCCAGCAGCCAAGAGTCGGCAGGGGTCTACAATGAGCAGTTCTTC	CASSQESAGVYNEQFF
-	-	13	TRBJ1-2	TRBV21-1	TGTGCCAGCAGCAATGGGAAAACAGGCGGCTACACCTTC	CASSNGKTGGYTF
-	-	15	TRBJ2-3	TRBV5-8	TGTGCCACCACGGAGGCGGGGAAGAGCACAGATACGCAGTATTTT	CATTEAGKSTDTQYF
many	-	14	TRBJ2-7	TRBV29-1	TGCAGCGTTGTTGGAGGGACACGGCCCTACGAGCAGTACTTC	CSVVGGTRPYEQYF
-	TRBD1	13	TRBJ1-2	TRBV29-1	TGCAGCGCGGTAGCAGGGGGGACCTATGGCTACACCTTC	CSAVAGGTYGYTF
-	-	17	TRBJ1-1	TRBV7-9	TGTGCCAGCAGCCCGCCGGGACAAGGTTTCTTAGGGACTGAAGCTTTCTTT	CASSPPGQGFLGTEAFF
-	-	15	TRBJ2-7	TRBV29-1	TGCAGCGTTGAAATCGTAGGGGGTCCCTCCTACGAGCAGTACTTC	CSVEIVGGPSYEQYF
-	-	15	TRBJ2-1	TRBV28	TGTGCCAGCAAACCCCTGGCTGCCGCCTACAATGAGCAGTTCTTC	CASKPLAAAYNEQFF
-	TRBD2	16	TRBJ2-1	TRBV4-1	TGCGCCAGCAGCCAAGATAGAGGACTAGCGGAGGGGGAGCAGTTCTTC	CASSQDRGLAEGEQFF
few	TRBD2	13	TRBJ2-2	TRBV29-1	TGCAGCGTTTTAGCGGGAAACACCGGGGAGCTGTTTTTT	CSVLAGNTGELFF
once	TRBD2	15	TRBJ2-7	TRBV2	TGTGCCAGCAGGTTCACTAGCGAACCAACCTACGAGCAGTACTTC	CASRFTSEPTYEQYF
-	-	15	TRBJ1-4	TRBV4-3	TGCGCCAGCAGCCCCAAGGGGGGCTTTAATGAAAAGCTGTTTTTT	CASSPKGGFNEKLFF
-	-	15	TRBJ2-3	TRBV2	TGTGCCAGCAGTGAGTTTCAGGGGCTCACAGATACGCAGTATTTT	CASSEFQGLTDTQYF
-	-	12	TRBJ1-2	TRBV27	TGTGCCAGCAGCACAGGTGGCTATGGCTACACCTTC	CASSTGGYGYTF
-	-	14	TRBJ2-7	TRBV5-6	TGTGCCAGCAGCTTGGGGCGGAGCTCCTACGAGCAGTACTTC	CASSLGRSSYEQYF
-	-	15	TRBJ2-1	TRBV27	TGTGCCAGCAGTCCTCAAGGAGCCCTTGTCAATGAGCAGTTCTTC	CASSPQGALVNEQFF
-	TRBD1	17	TRBJ2-3	TRBV7-2	TGTGCCAGCAGCCCCACGGCCAACAGGGGGCGTACAGATACGCAGTATTTT	CASSPTANRGRTDTQYF
-	TRBD1	12	TRBJ2-3	TRBV19	TGTGCCAGTAGTCCAGGGGGAGATACGCAGTATTTT	CASSPGGDTQYF
-	-	16	TRBJ1-3	TRBV7-2	TGTGCCAGCAGCTCACCTGGAGGGGGCTCTGGAAACACCATATATTTT	CASSSPGGGSGNTIYF
-	-	15	TRBJ2-7	TRBV6-5	TGTGCCAGCAGTTATTCCTCGGGTAGCTCCTACGAGCAGTACTTC	CASSYSSGSSYEQYF
once	-	16	TRBJ2-2	TRBV6-5	TGTGCCAGCAGTTACTCCACGGGAGAATGGGCCGGGGAGCTGTTTTTT	CASSYSTGEWAGELFF
-	-	12	TRBJ2-2	TRBV2	TGTGCCACCACAACAGACACCGGGGAGCTGTTTTTT	CATTTDTGELFF
-	TRBD1	16	TRBJ1-1	TRBV7-9	TGTGCCAGCAGCCAAAGGACAGGGGGCACGGCCACTGAAGCTTTCTTT	CASSQRTGGTATEAFF
-	-	13	TRBJ2-1	TRBV6-1	TGTGCCAGCAGTGAATGGGAAGACCGAGAGCAGTTCTTC	CASSEWEDREQFF
-	-	16	TRBJ1-3	TRBV15	TGTGCCACCAGCAGGGCCGCCGGGGGGTCCGGAAACACCATATATTTT	CATSRAAGGSGNTIYF
-	-	17	TRBJ2-2	TRBV4-1	TGCGCCAGCAGCCTTCGCGGAGCGGGCAGGGTGGCCGGGGAGCTGTTTTTT	CASSLRGAGRVAGELFF
once	TRBD2	15	TRBJ2-2	TRBV6-6	TGTGCCAGCAGCGATACTAGCGGGAACACCGGGGAGCTGTTTTTT	CASSDTSGNTGELFF
-	-	14	TRBJ2-7	TRBV5-1	TGCGCCAGCAGCTTGGGAGGGGAGAACTACGAGCAGTACTTC	CASSLGGENYEQYF
-	-	13	TRBJ2-7	TRBV30	TGTGCCTGGAGTTCCTTGACTCTCGGGGAGCAGTACTTC	CAWSSLTLGEQYF
-	-	15	TRBJ2-1	TRBV25-1	TGTGCCAGCAGTGACCTACCCCCACAGCACAATGAGCAGTTCTTC	CASSDLPPQHNEQFF
-	TRBD2	13	TRBJ2-7	TRBV10-3	TGTGCCATCAGATCGACGGGAGGCGAAGAGCAGTACTTC	CAIRSTGGEEQYF
-	-	11	TRBJ2-7	TRBV6-1	TGTGCCAGCAGGGGATTTTACGAGCAGTACTTC	CASRGFYEQYF
-	-	13	TRBJ2-7	TRBV6-5	TGTGCCAGCAGTATCACCACAGACTACGAGCAGTACTTC	CASSITTDYEQYF
-	TRBD1	16	TRBJ1-1	TRBV25-1	TGTGCCAGCAGTGAAGTTACATGGACAGGGGGTACTGAAGCTTTCTTT	CASSEVTWTGGTEAFF
-	TRBD2	18	TRBJ2-7	TRBV10-3	TGTGCCATCAGACAAGGGACTAGCGGACAACCAAAATCCTACGAGCAGTACTTC	CAIRQGTSGQPKSYEQYF
-	-	14	TRBJ2-7	TRBV4-3	TGCGCCAGCAGCCAGGGGCTAGCCAGCTACGAGCAGTACTTC	CASSQGLASYEQYF
-	-	13	TRBJ1-2	TRBV4-1	TGCGCCAGCAGCCAAGTGGGGTATGATGGCTACACCTTC	CASSQVGYDGYTF
-	-	15	TRBJ1-5	TRBV9	TGTGCCAGCAGCGTAGACCCAGGGCTCAATCAGCCCCAGCATTTT	CASSVDPGLNQPQHF
-	-	16	TRBJ1-5	TRBV5-4	TGTGCCAGCAGCCTGTTCCCCATGGAGCCTAATCAGCCCCAGCATTTT	CASSLFPMEPNQPQHF
-	TRBD1	17	TRBJ1-2	TRBV4-1	TGCGCCAGCAGCCAAACCCCCGTAACAGGGGGTTACTATGGCTACACCTTC	CASSQTPVTGGYYGYTF